These 25 T cell receptor beta chains originate from one sample sequenced in a study of human T cells and chemical hapten exposure. TCRdb analysed the RACE reads with MiXCR anew, one entry per CDR3 protein. The table lists tens of thousands of distinct CDR3 sequences, about 4.5% of them singletons. The time point denotes: healthy volunteer bleed at 2 weeks. Total RNA was extracted from unfractionated whole blood. Input material: whole blood. These receptors were taken from a female donor in good health. Some clones in this sample may be carry-over from other donors' samples.

This clonotype was counted many times. The rearrangement uses TRBV5-4 and TRBJ2-5; 11 bases line up with TRBD2. The V and J ends lost 2 bases and 5 bases, in that order; junction bases with no gene match: 5. CDR3 length: 15 amino acids. Germline V lookup: CDR1 SGHNT, CDR2 YYREEE (reference sequence). CDR3: CASSLVAGGPETQYF. CDR3 nucleotides: TGTGCCAGCAGCTTAGTAGCGGGGGGGCCTGAGACCCAGTACTTC.

The chain employs TRBV2 and TRBJ2-5; no definite D call. The CDR3 loop spans 11 amino acids. V lost 5 bases to trimming and J lost 5 bases, with 6 bases between them. Germline loops: CDR1 SNHLY, CDR2 FYNNEI. The CDR3: CASSPRETQYF. Here the CDR3 DNA reads TGTGCCAGCAGTCCCCGCGAGACCCAGTACTTC.

The sample holds many counts of this clonotype. The rearrangement uses TRBV10-3 and TRBJ1-5, with 7 bases aligning to TRBD1. CDR3 size: 15 residues. The V and J ends lost 0 bases and 6 bases, in that order; junction bases with no gene match: 5. Germline V gives CDR1 ENHRY, CDR2 SYGVKD. The CDR3 DNA reads as TGTGCCATCAGTGAGTCAGGCAGGGGGAGTCAGCCCCAGCATTTT. Residues: CAISESGRGSQPQHF.

In its sample, this clonotype was seen many times. The gene calls are TRBV2 and TRBJ1-2; maybe TRBD1 (6 bases). The germline CDR1 and CDR2 sequences are SNHLY and FYNNEI. V dropped 11 bases and J dropped 3 bases, with 16 bases sitting between them. The length of the CDR3 is 13 residues. The CDR3 bases are TGTGCCTCGTATTGGGGGCCTGACTATGGCTACACCTTC. The encoded protein is CASYWGPDYGYTF.

This clonotype was picked up many times. The chain carries TRBV5-1 and TRBJ2-3; D unclear. The CDR3 runs to 14 residues. V was shortened by 2 bases and J by 0 bases, with 7 bases between the two germline ends. Germline V lookup: CDR1 SGHRS, CDR2 YFSETQ. The chain's CDR3 is CASSLGSSTDTQYF. Here the CDR3 DNA reads TGCGCCAGCAGCTTAGGCAGCAGCACAGATACGCAGTATTTT.

This clonotype was seen repeatedly, ten times or more. This chain connects TRBV20-1 to TRBJ1-1; D is unresolved. There are 12 residues in the CDR3. The germline gives CDR1 DFQATT, CDR2 SNEGSKA (reference sequence). V dropped 5 bases and J dropped 7 bases, with 14 bases sitting between them. The CDR3 protein is CSASLAGFEAFF. CDR3 coding DNA: TGCAGTGCTTCACTGGCGGGGTTTGAAGCTTTCTTT.

The J gene is TRBJ1-3, the V gene TRBV5-1, with 7 bases aligning to TRBD1. CDR3 length equals 14 residues. In germline, CDR1 is SGHRS, CDR2 YFSETQ. Germline trimming cut 4 bases from V and 4 bases from J; bases unmatched to any gene: 5. The CDR3 region has the DNA TGCGCCAGCAGCAAGACAGGGACAGGAAACACCATATATTTT. This gives the protein CASSKTGTGNTIYF.

There are many counts of this clonotype. This sequence joins TRBV20-1 and TRBJ2-1; perhaps TRBD1 as D (5 bases). The CDR3 is 15 amino acids. V was shortened by 6 bases and J by 2 bases, with 17 bases between the two germline ends. Germline CDR1 DFQATT, CDR2 SNEGSKA (reference sequence). In DNA form, the CDR3 reads TGCAGTGCCACGCCCCCCCAAGGGGCCTACAATGAGCAGTTCTTC. This sequence encodes CSATPPQGAYNEQFF.

This clonotype showed up many times. This rearrangement joins TRBV6-1 to TRBJ1-6; the D is unclear. V lost 2 bases and J lost 7, with 0 bases in between. This CDR3 spans 11 amino acids. Germline-derived CDR1 and CDR2 are MNHNS and SASEGT. The CDR3 region has the DNA TGTGCCAGCAGTGAAAATTCACCCCTCCACTTT. Translated, it gives CASSENSPLHF.

There are a few counts of this clonotype. V usage is TRBV10-3 and J usage is TRBJ1-1; 8 bases are shared with TRBD1. This CDR3 is 13 amino acids long. V dropped 4 bases and J dropped 5; count of bases not matched to a gene: 3. The germline V gene encodes CDR1 ENHRY and CDR2 SYGVKD. The chain's CDR3 is CAISVDRVTEAFF. CDR3 bases: TGTGCCATCAGTGTGGACAGGGTGACTGAAGCTTTCTTT.

This clonotype was picked up many times. This chain uses TRBV7-2 with TRBJ1-1, with D uncertain. This CDR3 contains 13 residues. Trimming left V 2 bases short and J 4 bases short, with 8 bases between. From germline, CDR1 is SGHTA and CDR2 FQGNSA. The CDR3 here is CASSLWRGTEAFF. CDR3 nucleotide sequence: TGTGCCAGCAGCTTATGGCGTGGCACTGAAGCTTTCTTT.

This clonotype was seen only a few times. V and J are TRBV15 and TRBJ1-4, with 7 positions matching TRBD1. CDR3 length equals 15 residues. Unmatched junction bases numbered 6, after V lost 3 bases and J lost 5 bases. Looked up from germline, CDR1 is LNHNV and CDR2 is YYDKDF (reference sequence). The chain's CDR3 is CATSRINRGNEKLFF. DNA for the CDR3: TGTGCCACCAGCAGGATAAACAGGGGCAATGAAAAACTGTTTTTT.

This clonotype came up many times. The genes are TRBV12-3 or TRBV12-4 and TRBJ1-5, with D tentatively TRBD1 (5 bases). The V and J ends lost 2 bases and 1 base respectively, with 12 bases between them. There are 16 residues in the CDR3. In DNA, the CDR3 is TGTGCCAGCAGTTTAAGCTACAGACAGAGCAATCAGCCCCAGCATTTT. Residues: CASSLSYRQSNQPQHF.

This clonotype was recorded many times. This chain joins TRBV5-1 and TRBJ2-2; 11 positions match TRBD1. The CDR3 totals 15 residues. CDR1 and CDR2 from the germline V gene are SGHRS and YFSETQ. The V gene end was trimmed by 4 bases and the J gene end by 7 bases; junction bases not matched to a gene: 6. CDR3 amino acids: CASSQDRGPGGELFF. CDR3 coding DNA: TGCGCCAGCAGCCAGGACAGGGGGCCAGGCGGGGAGCTGTTTTTT. Combining the CDR3 with reference TRBV5-1 and TRBJ2-2 gives the whole variable domain KAGVTQTPRYLIKTRGQQVTLSCSPISGHRSVSWYQQTPGQGLQFLFEYFSETQRNKGNFPGRFSGRQFSNSRSEMNVSTLELGDSALYLCASSQDRGPGGELFFGEGSRLTVL.

The table lists this clonotype with many counts. The chain links TRBV7-6 to TRBJ1-2, with D perhaps TRBD1 (5 bases). Germline values: CDR1 SGHVS, CDR2 FNYEAQ. Deletions cut 0 bases from V and 4 bases from J, with 6 bases between. CDR3 length: 13 residues. CDR3 in amino acids: CASSLAQGYGYTF. CDR3 nucleotides: TGTGCCAGCAGCTTAGCGCAGGGCTATGGCTACACCTTC.

This clonotype occurred many times. DNA of the CDR3: TGTGCCAGCAGTTCCAGGGGGTCCCAAGAGACCCAGTACTTC. As protein: CASSSRGSQETQYF. The chain recombines TRBV27 with TRBJ2-5, with 7 bases identical to TRBD1. Germline trimming cut 4 bases from V and 1 base from J; bases unmatched to any gene: 3. Germline CDR1 and CDR2: MNHEY and SMNVEV (reference sequence). The CDR3 consists of 14 residues.

This clonotype was seen at least ten times. This chain links TRBV6-2 or TRBV6-3 with TRBJ1-2; D ambiguous. Looked up from germline, CDR1 is MNHEY and CDR2 is SVGEGT. The CDR3 covers 14 residues. Trimming cost V 2 bases and J 3 bases, with 10 bases left between them. In DNA form, the CDR3 reads TGTGCCAGCAGTTACCCCAATGTCGACTATGGCTACACCTTC. Its translation is CASSYPNVDYGYTF.

This clonotype occurred many times. CDR3 in amino acids: CASSRSGTHYEQYF. The CDR3 DNA reads as TGTGCCAGCAGCCGAAGCGGGACTCACTACGAGCAGTACTTC. This chain uses TRBV3-1 with TRBJ2-7, with 7 bases that match TRBD2. This CDR3 contains 14 residues. Per the germline V gene, CDR1 is LGHDT and CDR2 is YNNKEL (reference sequence). The V segment lost 4 bases and the J segment 3 bases; nucleotides outside the gene matches: 6.

This clonotype appeared many times. V and J are TRBV12-3 or TRBV12-4 and TRBJ2-7; D may be TRBD1 (6 bases). The CDR3 length is 12 residues. The V gene lost 6 bases and the J gene lost 11 bases, with 17 bases spanning the gap. The CDR3 DNA reads TGTGCCAGCAGGGGGTCAGGGGTGGAGGAGTACTTC. Its translation: CASRGSGVEEYF.

This clonotype occurred many times. The gene calls are TRBV5-1 and TRBJ1-2, with D tentatively TRBD1 (5 bases). The CDR3 is 14 residues long. Germline V lookup: CDR1 SGHRS, CDR2 YFSETQ. V was clipped by 3 bases and J by 8 bases, with 17 bases between them. DNA of the CDR3: TGCGCCAGCAGCTACGACAGCCTGGCAAGAGGCTACACCTTC. Its translation is CASSYDSLARGYTF.

This clonotype was counted many times. V is TRBV27 and J is TRBJ1-4, with D possibly being TRBD1 (5 bases). Germline assignment: CDR1 MNHEY and CDR2 SMNVEV (reference sequence). Trimming took off 3 bases at V and 6 bases at J, with 14 bases between the two ends. CDR3 size: 15 residues. The CDR3 spells CASSLGAGLHEKLFF. DNA of the CDR3: TGTGCCAGCAGTTTGGGAGCAGGGTTGCATGAAAAACTGTTTTTT.

This clonotype showed up many times. The rearrangement joins TRBV27 to TRBJ2-7, with D maybe TRBD1 (6 bases). The CDR3 runs to 14 residues. Trimming shortened V by 0 bases and J by 6 bases, and 12 bases separated the two germline ends. CDR1 is MNHEY and CDR2 is SMNVEV in the germline V gene (reference sequence). The CDR3 sequence: CASSLSGRGFEQYF. Here the CDR3 DNA reads TGTGCCAGCAGTTTATCGGGCAGGGGATTCGAGCAGTACTTC.

This clonotype was seen at least ten times. The chain joins TRBV5-4 to TRBJ2-3, with 13 bases aligning to TRBD2. V lost 1 base, J lost 6 bases, and 11 bases stayed unmatched. This CDR3 region has 18 residues. CDR1 and CDR2 from the germline V gene are SGHNT and YYREEE (reference sequence). The CDR3 DNA reads as TGTGCCAGCAGCTTGACTCGATCACTAGCGGGGGGGCTTGATACGCAGTATTTT. Protein sequence: CASSLTRSLAGGLDTQYF.

This clonotype was seen ten or more times. V is TRBV29-1 and J is TRBJ1-2; D is unresolved. The germline V gene has CDR1 SQVTM and CDR2 ANQGSEA. This CDR3 comprises 11 residues. V was clipped by 2 bases and J by 8 bases, with 9 bases between them. For the CDR3, the DNA is TGCAGCGTTGAATTAGGGTACGGCTACACCTTC. Translation gives CSVELGYGYTF.

This clonotype was counted at least ten times. The V and J genes are TRBV5-1 and TRBJ2-3, with 8 positions matching TRBD2. The trim removed 2 bases at V and 0 bases at J, leaving 5 bases unmatched. The germline CDR1 and CDR2 sequences are SGHRS and YFSETQ. The CDR3 is made up of 16 amino acids. The chain's CDR3 is CASSFRGGTSTDTQYF. The CDR3 DNA follows: TGCGCCAGCAGCTTCCGCGGGGGGACTAGCACAGATACGCAGTATTTT.